These 3 T cell receptor beta chains came from one sample sequenced in a study of beta chain features in type 1 diabetes. Since all of the isolated RNA was reverse transcribed, expressed TCRB transcripts were what got sequenced. This table comes from immunoSEQ multiplex PCR, and its TCRdb copy is limited to in-frame clones, with some not included. The sample shows hundreds of thousands of clones, roughly 16% of them seen only once. Material for sequencing was naive CD4+ T cells from blood. The receptor source for this set is a woman between 18 and 29 years old in good health.

On this clone: The sample contains more than one DNA sequence encoding this CDR3. The CDR3 DNA reads as TGCGCCAGCAGCTTAGCGGGAGGGCAAGAGACCCAGTACTTC. Translating gives CASSLAGGQETQYF. The chain is built from TRBV5-1 and TRBJ2-5, with 10 bases aligning to TRBD2. The germline gives CDR1 SGHRS, CDR2 YFSETQ. The CDR3 contains 14 residues. Unmatched junction bases numbered 0, after V lost 2 bases and J lost 2 bases.

The chain has TRBV28 and TRBJ1-4, with TRBD1 matching over 7 bases. Per the germline V gene, CDR1 is MDHEN and CDR2 is SYDVKM. The V and J ends lost 5 bases and 6 bases, in that order; junction bases with no gene match: 9. This CDR3 spans 15 amino acids. The CDR3 nucleotides are TGTGCCAGCAGTACAGCAGACAGGGCTTATGAAAAACTGTTTTTT. It is translated as CASSTADRAYEKLFF.

The chain links TRBV15 to TRBJ2-1, with 8 bases identical to TRBD2. This CDR3 has 18 amino acids. V was pared by 1 base and J by 8 bases, with 16 bases of the junction left unmatched. Germline CDR1 reads LNHNV; CDR2 reads YYDKDF (reference sequence). As DNA, the CDR3 is TGTGCCACCAGCAGAGGGGTAGTCGGGACTAGTATAAAGGATGAGCAGTTCTTC. Its protein is CATSRGVVGTSIKDEQFF.